This TCR beta chain emerged from a study of T-cell memory formation after mild COVID-19. The study's findings and limits: Clones shrinking between day 15 and 85 showed a balanced CD4/CD8 split, and those that grew later tilted toward CD4+.

TCRdb re-analysed the 5' RACE reads in MiXCR, keeping a single row per CDR3 protein. The sample lists over 350,000 distinct CDR3 sequences, approximately 15% occurring once. V lost 0 bases, J lost 15 bases, and 14 bases lay in between. The germline V gene has CDR1 LGHNA and CDR2 YSLEER. The CDR3 consists of 13 residues. A remark on this clonotype: Antigen unknown.

The chain combines TRBV4-3 with TRBJ1-4; weak D call: TRBD1 (5 bases). The origin of this receptor is a man aged 18 to 30 who had mild COVID-19 (a few samples of this study predate the infection). Cell type and time point are not known. Sequencing was carried out using PBMCs or a T cell subset sorted from them (not recorded which). DNA for the CDR3: TGCGCCAGCAGCCAAGAAAGGCTTGGGGGGGTGTTTTTT. It is translated as CASSQERLGGVFF.